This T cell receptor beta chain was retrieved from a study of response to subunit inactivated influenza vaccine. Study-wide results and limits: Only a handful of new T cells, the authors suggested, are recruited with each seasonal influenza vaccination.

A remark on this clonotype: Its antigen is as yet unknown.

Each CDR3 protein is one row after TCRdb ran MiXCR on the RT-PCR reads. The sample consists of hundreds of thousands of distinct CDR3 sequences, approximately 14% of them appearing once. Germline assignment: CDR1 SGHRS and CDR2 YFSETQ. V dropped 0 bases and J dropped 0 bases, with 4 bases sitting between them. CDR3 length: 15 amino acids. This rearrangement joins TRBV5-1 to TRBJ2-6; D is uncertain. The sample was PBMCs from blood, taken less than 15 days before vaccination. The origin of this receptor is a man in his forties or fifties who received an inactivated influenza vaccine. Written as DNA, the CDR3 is TGCGCCAGCAGCTTGGATATCTCTGGGGCCAACGTCCTGACTTTC. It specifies CASSLDISGANVLTF.